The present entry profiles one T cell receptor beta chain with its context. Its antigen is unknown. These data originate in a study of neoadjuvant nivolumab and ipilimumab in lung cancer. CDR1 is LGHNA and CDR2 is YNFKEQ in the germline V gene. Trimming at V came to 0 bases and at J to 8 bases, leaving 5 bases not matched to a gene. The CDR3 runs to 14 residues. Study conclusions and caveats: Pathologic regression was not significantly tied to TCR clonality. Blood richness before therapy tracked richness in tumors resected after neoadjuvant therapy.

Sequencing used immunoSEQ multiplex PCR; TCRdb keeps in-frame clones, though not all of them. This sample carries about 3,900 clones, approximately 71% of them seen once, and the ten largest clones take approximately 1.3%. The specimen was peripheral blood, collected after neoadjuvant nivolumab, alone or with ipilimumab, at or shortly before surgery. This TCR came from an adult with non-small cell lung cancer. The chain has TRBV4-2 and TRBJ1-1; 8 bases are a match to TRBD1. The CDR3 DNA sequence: TGTGCCAGCAGCCAAGATGAAGGACAGGGAGAAGCTTTCTTT. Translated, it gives CASSQDEGQGEAFF.